This TCR beta chain was identified in a study of cytomegalovirus exposure and HLA in healthy donors. The wider study: Roughly 180 million T cells yielded roughly 100 million unique TCR beta sequences, as an earlier analysis found. Study results and limitations: It was only CMV serostatus that was available as immune exposure information.

PCR amplification relied on 60 Vbeta primers (plus 13 Jbeta primers). Sequencing used immunoSEQ multiplex PCR; TCRdb keeps in-frame clones, though not all of them. The sample lists hundreds of thousands of clones, approximately 88% seen once, with 0.71% in the top ten. Healthy individuals who donated bone marrow served as the donors. Per germline, CDR1 SGHVS and CDR2 FQNEAQ. There are 14 residues in the CDR3. The V gene lost 2 bases and the J gene lost 3 bases, with 10 bases spanning the gap. Remarks on this clone: Its cognate antigen is unknown.

The sequencing input was PBMCs. This chain joins TRBV7-8 and TRBJ1-1; tentative D call: TRBD1 (5 bases). This TCR came from a boy aged 2 to 9 in good health and CMV-seronegative. The CDR3 loop reads CASSLYSGHTEAFF. Written as DNA, the CDR3 is TGTGCCAGCAGCTTATATTCAGGGCACACTGAAGCTTTCTTT.